The 5 T cell receptor beta chains below come from one sample, sequenced in a study of cytomegalovirus exposure and HLA in healthy donors. The data were produced by immunoSEQ multiplex PCR, yet TCRdb's version contains in-frame clones alone and is incomplete. The table includes roughly 190,000 clones, approximately 86% detected once. Sequenced: PBMCs. All receptors derive from a man aged 25-40 years in good health and CMV-seropositive.

This clone was seen only a few times. The chain couples TRBV9 to TRBJ2-3; tentative D call: TRBD1 (5 bases). Trimming pared 0 bases from V and 5 bases from J, leaving 10 bases between. CDR3 size: 14 residues. CDR1 is SGDLS, CDR2 YYNGEE, per germline. The CDR3 bases are TGTGCCAGCAGCGTAGGGGGCTACGGAGATACGCAGTATTTT. This codes for CASSVGGYGDTQYF. The full variable domain, completed using reference TRBV9 and TRBJ2-3, is DSGVTQTPKHLITATGQRVTLRCSPRSGDLSVYWYQQSLDQGLQFLIQYYNGEERAKGNILERFSAQQFPDLHSELNLSSLELGDSALYFCASSVGGYGDTQYFGPGTRLTVL.

The CDR3, as DNA: TGCGCCAGCAGCTCGCAGGCCTCCCAGCGGACTAACACCGGGGAGCTGTTTTTT. Translating gives CASSSQASQRTNTGELFF. The V call is TRBV5-1, the J call TRBJ2-2, with D perhaps matching TRBD2 (5 bases). Germline V gives CDR1 SGHRS, CDR2 YFSETQ. V dropped 3 bases and J dropped 2 bases, with 20 bases sitting between them. This CDR3 is 18 amino acids long.

This clone was detected only once. The J gene is TRBJ1-1, the V gene TRBV6-5; weak D call: TRBD1 (6 bases). The CDR3 is 13 amino acids. V dropped 9 bases and J dropped 1 base, with 12 bases sitting between them. Looked up from germline, CDR1 is MNHEY and CDR2 is SVGAGI. The CDR3 nucleotides are TGTGCCAGTCGGGGACAACAGAACACTGAAGCTTTCTTT. It codes for CASRGQQNTEAFF.

This clone was detected once. This sequence joins TRBV30 and TRBJ1-4, with 9 bases fitting TRBD1. The CDR3 sequence is 14 residues long. The junction had 4 bases not matched to a gene; V was cut back by 4 bases and J by 4 bases. CDR1 is GTSNPN, CDR2 SVGIG, per germline (reference sequence). Written as DNA, the CDR3 is TGTGCCTGGAAATCGGACAGGGGTAATGAAAAACTGTTTTTT. This codes for CAWKSDRGNEKLFF.

A single count supports this clone. The chain links TRBV5-4 to TRBJ2-3, with D possibly matching TRBD2 (6 bases). Germline CDR1 SGHNT, CDR2 YYREEE (reference sequence). CDR3 size: 15 residues. V was clipped by 0 bases and J by 5 bases, with 13 bases between them. The CDR3 region is CASSLAWRAGDTQYF. CDR3 sequence (DNA): TGTGCCAGCAGCTTGGCCTGGAGGGCGGGAGATACGCAGTATTTT.